Shown below are 30 T cell receptor beta chains from a single sample sequenced in a study of cytomegalovirus exposure and HLA in healthy donors. PCR employed 60 Vbeta and 13 Jbeta primers. Assay: immunoSEQ multiplex PCR; the TCRdb copy retains only in-frame clones and omits some. This sample has around 130,000 clones, with 66% found just once. The sample was PBMCs. Receptors originate from a woman aged 55 to 70 in good health and CMV-seronegative.

V and J are TRBV19 and TRBJ2-2; 7 bases fit TRBD2. The V gene's germline CDR1 is LNHDA and CDR2 SQIVND (reference sequence). There are 16 residues in the CDR3. Germline trimming cut 8 bases from V and 0 bases from J; bases unmatched to any gene: 9. In DNA, the CDR3 is TGTGCCAGTTTAGGGCGACTAGCTACGAACACCGGGGAGCTGTTTTTT. The encoded protein is CASLGRLATNTGELFF.

About this clone: It is likely a read error, because the conserved phenylalanine at the end of the CDR3 is missing. The limits of the CDR3 on the DNA are not certain, so only TCRdb's listed CDR3 is given. The chain is built from TRBV6-5 and TRBJ1-1. The CDR3 spans 14 residues, counting both ends. Germline CDR1 is MNHEY and CDR2 is SVGAGI. The CDR3 sequence: CASSYSEFLPFEGK.

The chain is built from TRBV14 and TRBJ1-2, with D tentatively TRBD1 (6 bases). Germline V gene lookup returns CDR1 SGHDN and CDR2 FVKESK. V lost 0 bases to trimming and J lost 8 bases, with 13 bases between them. This CDR3 is built from 14 residues. CDR3 coding DNA: TGTGCCAGCAGCCAAGAGCGGAACAGGGCGGGCTACACCTTC. The encoded protein is CASSQERNRAGYTF.

The J gene is TRBJ1-1, the V gene TRBV7-9; D perhaps matches TRBD1 (5 bases). In germline, CDR1 is SEHNR, CDR2 FQNEAQ (reference sequence). The CDR3 is 14 amino acids. The ends were cut back, 5 bases at V and 5 bases at J, with 15 bases in the middle. The CDR3 loop reads CASSKTFGGTEAFF. The DNA of the CDR3 is TGTGCCAGCAGCAAAACCTTTGGGGGGACTGAAGCTTTCTTT.

The chain is built from TRBV5-1 and TRBJ2-1, with D maybe TRBD1 (7 bases). V lost 2 bases and J lost 9, with 12 bases in between. The germline V gene has CDR1 SGHRS and CDR2 YFSETQ. The CDR3 is made up of 13 amino acids. CDR3 amino acids: CASSFPQGGEQFF. For the CDR3, the DNA is TGCGCCAGCAGCTTTCCTCAGGGGGGTGAGCAGTTCTTC.

The V gene is TRBV21-1, the J gene TRBJ2-5; TRBD2 is taken as the D call from the table, unchecked against the DNA. TRBV21-1 is termed a pseudogene. The length of the CDR3 is 14 residues. The CDR3: CASSKGPSEETQYF. The CDR3 DNA reads TGTGCCAGCAGCAAAGGGCCTAGCGAAGAGACCCAGTACTTC.

This clone came up a few times. At one end, the junction sequence differs from germline, possibly due to a read error. The V gene is TRBV4-3, the J gene TRBJ2-3, with 7 bases that match TRBD1. The CDR3 covers 13 residues. Germline V CDR1 and CDR2: LGHNA, YSLEER. This CDR3 is CASSQWTQGVPSF. The CDR3 DNA reads as TGCGCCAGCAGCCAATGGACCCAGGGGGTCCCAAGTTTT.

The chain has TRBV5-3 and TRBJ2-7; weak D call: TRBD2 (6 bases). TRBV5-3 is marked as an open reading frame, function uncertain. The CDR3 has 15 amino acids. Trimming shortened V by 4 bases and J by 0 bases, and 14 bases separated the two germline ends. The CDR3 sequence is CARSTPGLHSYEQYF. CDR3 bases: TGTGCCAGAAGCACCCCGGGACTCCACTCCTACGAGCAGTACTTC.

Here the CDR3 reads CASSEFGAGTEAFF. CDR3 DNA sequence: TGTGCCAGCAGTGAATTTGGGGCAGGGACTGAAGCTTTCTTT. The chain employs TRBV25-1 and TRBJ1-1; D possibly corresponds to TRBD1 (5 bases). Germline CDR1 MGHDK, CDR2 SYGVNS. The V and J ends lost 1 base and 5 bases respectively, with 11 bases between them. CDR3 length: 14 residues.

V gene TRBV29-1 combines with J gene TRBJ1-1; 8 bases agree with TRBD1. The CDR3 has 12 amino acids. Germline loops: CDR1 SQVTM, CDR2 ANQGSEA. V was clipped by 7 bases and J by 1 base; unmatched bases: 2. The CDR3 bases are TGCAGCGGCGGACAGGGGAACACTGAAGCTTTCTTT. Translated: CSGGQGNTEAFF.

This clone came up a few times. This chain links TRBV7-8 with TRBJ2-1, with 7 bases that match TRBD1. Per germline, CDR1 SGHVS and CDR2 FQNEAQ. V lost 3 bases and J lost 4; bases outside the gene matches: 3. This CDR3 has 14 residues. CDR3 bases: TGTGCCAGCAGCTTCCGGACAGGATACAATGAGCAGTTCTTC. Its protein is CASSFRTGYNEQFF.

The V gene is TRBV27, the J gene TRBJ2-5, with TRBD2 matching 7 bases. CDR3 length: 13 amino acids. J lost 5 bases, V lost 5 bases, and 5 bases had no gene match. Germline-derived CDR1 and CDR2 are MNHEY and SMNVEV (reference sequence). The CDR3 sequence: CASSRAGWETQYF. As DNA, the CDR3 is TGTGCCAGCAGTCGAGCGGGGTGGGAGACCCAGTACTTC.

With respect to this clone: The junction departs from the called germline gene at one end, perhaps through a read error. This chain joins TRBV11-3 and TRBJ2-7; D perhaps matches TRBD2 (5 bases). The CDR3 consists of 10 residues. Germline assignment: CDR1 SGHNT and CDR2 YENEEA. CDR3 bases: TGTGCCAGCAGCTTAGGGGAGCGCGACTTC. This codes for CASSLGERDF.

The CDR3: CASSVETGSQFF. DNA of the CDR3: TGTGCCAGCAGCGTAGAAACAGGCTCACAGTTCTTC. The genes are TRBV9 and TRBJ2-1; a possible D gene is TRBD1 (5 bases). V shed 0 bases and J shed 13 bases, with 11 bases lying between them. The germline gives CDR1 SGDLS, CDR2 YYNGEE. CDR3 size: 12 residues.

This clone was seen once. The V call is TRBV9, the J call TRBJ1-6; D might be TRBD1 (6 bases). This CDR3 has 15 amino acids. Germline lookup yields CDR1 SGDLS and CDR2 YYNGEE. Trimming shortened V by 0 bases and J by 13 bases, and 17 bases separated the two germline ends. CDR3 DNA: TGTGCCAGCAGCGTAGGAGAACAGGGTCGGTATCCCCTCCACTTT. This sequence encodes CASSVGEQGRYPLHF.

The sample holds one count of this clone. This chain joins TRBV7-2 and TRBJ1-5; TRBD1 matches at 7 bases. Germline V gene lookup returns CDR1 SGHTA and CDR2 FQGNSA. There are 14 residues in the CDR3. V shed 0 bases and J 8 bases; nucleotides not matched to a gene: 4. In DNA form, the CDR3 reads TGTGCCAGCAGCTTAGCTCAGGGGGTTAAGCCCCAGCATTTT. Translation gives CASSLAQGVKPQHF.

The chain uses TRBV7-9 and TRBJ2-6; 8 nucleotides agree with TRBD1. With 3 bases clipped from V and 0 bases from J, the junction kept 4 bases outside the gene matches. The CDR3 consists of 17 residues. Germline V CDR1 and CDR2: SEHNR, FQNEAQ (reference sequence). The CDR3 DNA reads as TGTGCCAGCAGCTTCTGGACAGGGCGCTCTGGGGCCAACGTCCTGACTTTC. This gives the protein CASSFWTGRSGANVLTF.

The genes are TRBV6-1 and TRBJ1-1, with D possibly being TRBD1 (5 bases). Germline assignment: CDR1 MNHNS and CDR2 SASEGT. The CDR3 is 14 amino acids. V dropped 6 bases and J dropped 4 bases, with 15 bases sitting between them. This CDR3 is CASRLKGISTEAFF. The CDR3, as DNA: TGTGCCAGCAGATTAAAGGGGATTAGCACTGAAGCTTTCTTT.

J is TRBJ2-1 and V is TRBV21-1; no check of the table's D call, TRBD1, against the DNA was made. TRBV21-1 is given as a pseudogene. This CDR3 region has 13 residues. As DNA, the CDR3 is TGTGCCAGGGCCATACAGGGATACAATGAGCAGTTCTTC. It encodes CARAIQGYNEQFF.

The chain joins TRBV11-2 to TRBJ1-1; no clear D. This CDR3 has 16 residues. CDR1 SGHAT and CDR2 FQNNGV come from the germline V gene. Deletions cut 2 bases from V and 2 bases from J, with 15 bases between. CDR3 nucleotides: TGTGCCAGCAGCTTAATCCCGACGGCAGGTAACACTGAAGCTTTCTTT. Protein: CASSLIPTAGNTEAFF.

This rearrangement joins TRBV7-9 to TRBJ2-7; 10 bases are a match to TRBD1. This CDR3 has 14 residues. Unmatched junction bases numbered 5, after V lost 3 bases and J lost 6 bases. Germline V gene lookup returns CDR1 SEHNR and CDR2 FQNEAQ (reference sequence). CDR3 sequence (DNA): TGTGCCAGCAGCTTCTGGACAGGGGGGGGCGAGCAGTACTTC. Protein product: CASSFWTGGGEQYF.

This CDR3 reads CASSQVRTTSGEQFF. CDR3 bases: TGCGCCAGCAGCCAAGTGAGGACTACGAGTGGTGAGCAGTTCTTC. The chain joins TRBV4-1 to TRBJ2-1; perhaps TRBD2 as D (6 bases). The V end was cut by 1 base, the J end by 9 bases, with 16 bases between. This CDR3 comprises 15 residues. CDR1 is MGHRA and CDR2 is YSYEKL in the germline V gene.

V and J are TRBV7-9 and TRBJ2-3; 8 positions match TRBD2. V lost 1 base to trimming and J lost 3 bases; unmatched junction nucleotides: 6. The CDR3 extends over 16 amino acids. Germline-derived CDR1 and CDR2 are SEHNR and FQNEAQ (reference sequence). CDR3 DNA: TGTGCCAGCAGCTTAGTTGTCGGACTAGCAACAGATACGCAGTATTTT. Protein sequence: CASSLVVGLATDTQYF.

V and J are TRBV4-3 and TRBJ2-1; 8 bases are a match to TRBD1. The CDR3 is 17 amino acids. Germline trimming cut 0 bases from V and 5 bases from J; bases unmatched to any gene: 9. Germline V gives CDR1 LGHNA, CDR2 YSLEER. CDR3 DNA: TGCGCCAGCAGCCAAGATGGACAGGGAAGGACACACAATGAGCAGTTCTTC. Translated, it gives CASSQDGQGRTHNEQFF.

This rearrangement joins TRBV28 to TRBJ2-3; TRBD1 agrees at 9 bases. Germline V lookup: CDR1 MDHEN, CDR2 SYDVKM. The CDR3 has 14 amino acids. The trim removed 6 bases at V and 5 bases at J, leaving 6 bases unmatched. The CDR3 region has the DNA TGTGCCAGCAGCCGGGACAGGGTGGTAGATACGCAGTATTTT. Protein product: CASSRDRVVDTQYF.

The V call is TRBV11-2, the J call TRBJ2-3; TRBD2 matches at 8 bases. The CDR3 runs 16 residues. From germline, CDR1 is SGHAT and CDR2 FQNNGV. The junction had 9 bases not matched to a gene; V was cut back by 1 base and J by 6 bases. CDR3 nucleotide sequence: TGTGCCAGCAGCTTAGGGATGGGTAGCGGGATGGATACGCAGTATTTT. Translated, it gives CASSLGMGSGMDTQYF.

This chain uses TRBV19 with TRBJ2-7, with 8 nucleotides matching TRBD1. The CDR3 is made up of 11 amino acids. From germline, CDR1 is LNHDA and CDR2 SQIVND (reference sequence). J was trimmed by 6 bases and V by 6 bases; bases with no gene match: 1. The CDR3 nucleotides are TGTGCCAGTAGCCAGGGGGCCGAGCAGTACTTC. This gives the protein CASSQGAEQYF.

J is TRBJ1-4 and V is TRBV7-2; 8 nucleotides agree with TRBD1. Germline V gene lookup returns CDR1 SGHTA and CDR2 FQGNSA. The CDR3 is 14 amino acids. The junction had 7 bases not matched to a gene; V was cut back by 6 bases and J by 7 bases. The CDR3 reads CASSPDRASEKLFF. The CDR3, as DNA: TGTGCCAGCAGTCCGGACAGGGCGAGTGAAAAACTGTTTTTT.

This clone was picked up a small number of times. This chain uses TRBV11-1 with TRBJ2-5; 7 bases are a match to TRBD2. The germline V gene encodes CDR1 SGHAT and CDR2 FQDESV (reference sequence). J gave up 6 bases and V 5 bases, and 12 bases lay outside the gene matches. The CDR3 spans 15 residues. In nucleotides, the CDR3 is TGTGCCAGCAGCCCCTCGCCGGGACTATTGAAGACCCAGTACTTC. It codes for CASSPSPGLLKTQYF.

The chain uses TRBV2 and TRBJ2-7, with TRBD1 matching 9 bases. Germline CDR1 SNHLY, CDR2 FYNNEI. The CDR3 is 13 residues long. The ends lost 4 bases at V and 8 bases at J; junction bases unmatched: 6. The CDR3 DNA follows: TGTGCCAGCAGTGGACAGGGGGGTGGAAAGCAGTACTTC. Its protein is CASSGQGGGKQYF.